These T cell receptor beta chains were read from a single sample in a study of blood T cell repertoires in COVID-19. Profiling relied on immunoSEQ multiplex PCR, and the TCRdb table lists in-frame clones only, not all of them. In the table there are roughly 200,000 clones, approximately 80% of which are singletons. Material for sequencing was peripheral blood. All receptors derive from a woman aged 40-49 years with COVID-19, enrolled during active disease. Both conserved end residues are part of each CDR3. The D gene is left open where the match is weak. Expanded clones get a size class; other rows say once, few or many, or leave the size out.

v_gene,j_gene,abundance,d_gene,CDR3nt,CDR3aa
TRBV6-5,TRBJ1-5,NA,TRBD1,TGTGCCAATGGACAGGGGACAAATCAGCCCCAGCATTTT,CANGQGTNQPQHF
TRBV7-6,TRBJ2-3,NA,TRBD1,TGTGCCAGCAGCTTAGAGGGACAGGGCACAGATACGCAGTATTTT,CASSLEGQGTDTQYF
TRBV6-5,TRBJ2-7,NA,NA,TGTGCCAGCAGTTACAGGGACACCTACGAGCAGTACTTC,CASSYRDTYEQYF
TRBV12-3/TRBV12-4,TRBJ1-1,NA,NA,TGTGCCAGCAGTTTGGGGGCACCCACTGAAGCTTTCTTT,CASSLGAPTEAFF
TRBV9,TRBJ2-3,NA,TRBD2,TGTGCCAGCAGCGTAGAAGAGGGACTCCCGGGGGGAGATACGCAGTATTTT,CASSVEEGLPGGDTQYF
TRBV7-8,TRBJ1-2,NA,NA,TGTGCCAGCAGCTTAGGCGGCCTTAACTATGGCTACACCTTC,CASSLGGLNYGYTF
TRBV13,TRBJ2-6,NA,TRBD1,TGTGCCAGCAGCCCTCTAGGGACAGGGGGTTCTGGGGCCAACGTCCTGACTTTC,CASSPLGTGGSGANVLTF
TRBV5-4,TRBJ2-7,NA,NA,TGTGCCAGCAGTCCCGCCCTGACTGCAAACTCCTACGAGCAGTACTTC,CASSPALTANSYEQYF
TRBV6-6,TRBJ1-5,NA,NA,TGTGCCAGCAGCAACGCGGGCCGGGACCAGCATTTT,CASSNAGRDQHF
TRBV6-1,TRBJ1-4,NA,NA,TGTGCCAGCAGTGATGTTCCGGGGGTTAATGAAAAACTGTTTTTT,CASSDVPGVNEKLFF
TRBV13,TRBJ2-3,NA,TRBD2,TGTGCCAGCAGCCCAGGACCGGGACTAGCGGGAGCAGATACGCAGTATTTT,CASSPGPGLAGADTQYF
TRBV28,TRBJ2-7,NA,NA,TGTGCCAGCAGTTTGGGGGCCACCTACGAGCAGTACTTC,CASSLGATYEQYF
TRBV24-1,TRBJ1-1,NA,NA,TGTGCCACCAGTGATTTTGAGGGGAGGAGCACTGAAGCTTTCTTT,CATSDFEGRSTEAFF
TRBV28,TRBJ1-2,NA,NA,TGTGCCAGCAGGGGGCAGGGGCACGGCTACACCTTC,CASRGQGHGYTF
TRBV12-3/TRBV12-4,TRBJ1-6,few,NA,TGTGCCAGCACCAACCTAAATTCACCCCTCCACTTT,CASTNLNSPLHF
TRBV7-9,TRBJ1-5,NA,NA,TGTGCCAGCAGCTTAGGCGAGGGCAGCAATCAGCCCCAGCATTTT,CASSLGEGSNQPQHF
TRBV29-1,TRBJ2-1,NA,NA,TGCAGCGTTCAAGGTGGGGTGGGGAGTGAGCAGTTCTTC,CSVQGGVGSEQFF
TRBV5-1,TRBJ1-4,NA,NA,TGCGCCAGCAGCTTGGCAGGGGCAACTAATGAAAAACTGTTTTTT,CASSLAGATNEKLFF
TRBV19,TRBJ1-4,NA,NA,TGTGCCAGTAATCCCCTAGGAGTCCGGGGTCTAAATGAAAAACTGTTTTTT,CASNPLGVRGLNEKLFF
TRBV24-1,TRBJ1-1,NA,NA,TGTGCCACCAGTGATTTGCCCGGGGAACGCACTGAAGCTTTCTTT,CATSDLPGERTEAFF
TRBV6-5,TRBJ1-4,NA,NA,TGTGCCAGCACCCTTACTTTGGGGCCCGGTGAAAAACTGTTTTTT,CASTLTLGPGEKLFF
TRBV5-1,TRBJ1-1,NA,NA,TGCGCCAGCAGCTGGGTGGCGGGCAGTAACACTGAAGCTTTCTTT,CASSWVAGSNTEAFF
TRBV11-2,TRBJ1-1,NA,NA,TGTGCCAGCAGCTTACCCGGAGGGATGAACACTGAAGCTTTCTTT,CASSLPGGMNTEAFF
TRBV5-5,TRBJ2-7,NA,TRBD2,TGTGCCAGCAGCCTTAGCGGGGGAACCTCCTACGAGCAGTACTTC,CASSLSGGTSYEQYF
TRBV10-2,TRBJ1-2,NA,NA,TGCGCCAGCAGTGAGGGAGGGGCTGATGGCTACACCTTC,CASSEGGADGYTF
TRBV19,TRBJ2-2,NA,TRBD2,TGTGCCAGTACTCCGGAGCGGGGGGCGAACACCGGGGAGCTGTTTTTT,CASTPERGANTGELFF
TRBV9,TRBJ1-1,NA,NA,TGTGCCAGCAGCGTAGAGGGGGGGCCTCGTAACACTGAAGCTTTCTTT,CASSVEGGPRNTEAFF
TRBV14,TRBJ2-1,NA,TRBD2,TGTGCCAGCAGGGAAAGCGGGAGTTACCATGAGCAGTTCTTC,CASRESGSYHEQFF
TRBV4-1,TRBJ2-7,NA,NA,TGCGCCAGCAGCCAACCCACCGGGGGGCTACTCTCCCACGAGCAGTACTTC,CASSQPTGGLLSHEQYF
TRBV28,TRBJ2-3,NA,NA,TGTGCCAGCAGTTCCTCTACGGGACACTTGGGGGGCACAGATACGCAGTATTTT,CASSSSTGHLGGTDTQYF
TRBV18,TRBJ2-1,NA,NA,TGTGCCAGCTCGCTCGAGATGGGCCCGCAGTTCTTC,CASSLEMGPQFF
TRBV19,TRBJ1-5,NA,NA,TGTGCCAGTATGAGGGGGGGGGTCAATCAGCCCCAGCATTTT,CASMRGGVNQPQHF
TRBV14,TRBJ2-3,NA,TRBD2,TGTGCCAGCAGCCGGGGGGGGAGTCAAGATACGCAGTATTTT,CASSRGGSQDTQYF
TRBV7-8,TRBJ2-7,NA,NA,TGTGCCAGCAGCTTAGCGCGTAGCGAGCAGTACTTC,CASSLARSEQYF
TRBV6-5,TRBJ1-5,NA,NA,TGTGCCAGCAGCGTACGTGGGGGGGCAAGACAGCCCCAGCATTTT,CASSVRGGARQPQHF
TRBV27,TRBJ2-7,NA,TRBD1,TGTGCCAGCAGTTGGTCCGGGACAGGGCGGTACGAGCAGTACTTC,CASSWSGTGRYEQYF
TRBV10-2,TRBJ2-4,NA,TRBD2,TGCGCCAGCAGTTTGGGACTAGGGGGCATTCAGTACTTC,CASSLGLGGIQYF
TRBV18,TRBJ1-2,NA,TRBD1,TGTGCCAGCTCACTCTATCGGACAGGGGATGGCTACACCTTC,CASSLYRTGDGYTF
TRBV18,TRBJ1-3,few,NA,TGTGCCAGCTCACAACAAACAGCTGTCTCTGGAAACACCATATATTTT,CASSQQTAVSGNTIYF
TRBV28,TRBJ2-5,once,TRBD1,TGTGCCAGCAGTACGGACAGGCTGATGAAAGAGACCCAGTACTTC,CASSTDRLMKETQYF
TRBV6-5,TRBJ1-6,NA,NA,TGTGCCAGCAGGAGAGGAAATTCACCCCTCCACTTT,CASRRGNSPLHF
TRBV9,TRBJ2-3,NA,TRBD2,TGTGCCAGCAGCGTGGAGCGGGGGGTAACCACAGATACGCAGTATTTT,CASSVERGVTTDTQYF
TRBV5-1,TRBJ1-2,few,TRBD1,TGCGCCAGCAGCTTGTCGACAGGGGATGGCTACACCTTC,CASSLSTGDGYTF
TRBV19,TRBJ1-2,NA,NA,TGTGCCAGTTCGGACGGGATCCCGCTCTTCTATGGCTACACCTTC,CASSDGIPLFYGYTF
TRBV28,TRBJ1-1,NA,NA,TGTGCCAGCACCCGTCGGGGGGCGACCACTGAAGCTTTCTTT,CASTRRGATTEAFF
TRBV5-6,TRBJ2-1,NA,TRBD1,TGTGCCAGCAGCTCCGGTAGGGACAGGTACAATGAGCAGTTCTTC,CASSSGRDRYNEQFF
TRBV5-1,TRBJ2-1,few,TRBD2,TGCGCCAGCAGCTCGGGAGGGCTAGCGGGAGGTCATGAGCAGTTCTTC,CASSSGGLAGGHEQFF